This TCR beta chain was captured by sequencing in a study of shared clonotypes between healthy human individuals. General study points: Naive subsets, compared against memory subsets, generally had larger estimated richness values. The generation probabilities recorded for non-shared clonotypes fell below those of clonotypes shared by all four donors.

Per germline, CDR1 MNHEY and CDR2 SVGAGI. Trimming cost V 2 bases and J 1 base; bases outside gene matches: 6. CDR3 length: 16 residues. Produced via immunoSEQ multiplex PCR; TCRdb's table is partial and in-frame only. Of about 2,500,000 clones in the sample, roughly 92% were seen once. Comment on this clone: Its antigen is currently unknown.

The chain recombines TRBV6-5 with TRBJ2-5; 8 nucleotides line up with TRBD2. Sequencing was performed on naive CD4+ T cells sorted from blood. The subset was: CD45RA+ positively selected. The TCR sequence derives from a man aged 18 to 29 in good health. The CDR3 is CASSYAPTSGQETQYF. CDR3 bases: TGTGCCAGCAGTTACGCGCCCACTAGCGGCCAAGAGACCCAGTACTTC.